This paragraph covers one T cell receptor beta chain sequence. This clone was counted once. This receptor's antigen is unknown. No clone much larger than this one lies a single base away; base qualities are absent. The CDR3 regions of human TCRbeta chains were analyzed by immunosequencing. As for the authors' bioinformatics: Repertoire TCRs were matched against a reference library of SARS-CoV-2-specific TCRs generated with the MIRA antigen-specificity platform. Breadth was defined as the fraction of unique TCRs that were SARS-CoV-2-associated, and depth was defined as the fraction of total T cells that were SARS-CoV-2-associated. Using the MIRA data, every spike-specific TCR was mapped to the spike region that the TCR reacted to and assigned to either a CD4 or a CD8 class. Log10-transformed breadth and depth values were compared by one-way ANOVA with Sidak's multiple comparisons tests. Sourced from immuneACCESS, this table was stored by TCRdb with only in-frame sequences that have V and J called. A share of the clones is absent; for the studies checked, an unresolved V gene accounts for under half, and the remainder has no known explanation. V and J calls plus clone size are reproduced from that table; the DNA served to infer D and trimming. The sample table records over 140,000 clones; around 92% of these occur just once. The ten largest clones represent approximately 3.8% of the sample.

These data belong to a study of T cell responses to AZD1222 COVID-19 vaccine (dated by TCRdb to about 2021). About the investigation overall: TCR sequencing was performed for more than 230 trial participants, of whom roughly 200 were given two doses of AZD1222 and approximately 25 were given two doses of MenACWY control vaccine. Trial participants were enrolled by age into subgroups of 18-55, 56-69 and 70-plus years, and about 150, 27 and 61 TCR-sequenced participants, respectively, were included in these subgroups. Summary of the overall study and its limitations: Reportedly, almost half of the unique spike-specific TCRs recognized epitopes lying outside the regions that are mutated in the B.1.351 and B.1.1.7 variants. Because no day 14 peak-response samples were available, repertoires were characterized only after the peak T cell response. After two AZD1222 doses, spike-specific TCR breadth and depth were significantly higher than at day 0 and than in MenACWY recipients. Participants were mostly white British, with more females than males. The authors suggested clonal diversity may have been underestimated. In the small 56-69-year group, the increase in depth fell short of significance, most likely because of low power. CD4 TCRs associated with the vaccine covered the entire spike protein, and the dominant responses were in regions 160-218 and 743-854. Only 5 to 7 AZD1222 recipients were SARS-CoV-2 seropositive at baseline, limiting conclusions about previously exposed vaccinees.

Looking up the germline V gene yields CDR1 MNHEY and CDR2 SVGAGI. The germline V end is reduced by 6 bases and the J end by 3 bases; junction bases left unmatched: 5. Measured from the cysteine to the phenylalanine, the CDR3 is 13 residues long. Only the CDR3 DNA is retained, 39 bases long and in frame from the first base. This sample's time point label indicates: about 28 days (+/-7) after the second vaccine dose. Because spike-specific TCR depth and breadth did not differ between the two schedules, AZD1222 recipients who got a second dose at roughly 4 weeks were pooled with those who got a second dose at roughly 12 weeks. The vaccinee samples were drawn from two UK trials, COV001 and COV002, one of which was a single-blind randomized controlled phase 2/3 trial testing AZD1222 (ChAdOx1 nCoV-19) in healthy adults. Trial participant PBMC samples were collected at day 0 and day 28 after the second dose for TCRbeta chain sequencing.

This clonotype originated in an adult who received the AZD1222 COVID-19 vaccine. The chain is encoded by TRBV6-5 joined to TRBJ2-7; the junction holds 7 bases that match TRBD1. The source was peripheral blood, collected 28 days after the second AZD1222 dose. The nucleotide sequence reads TGTGCCAGCAGAACTTACAGGGGCTACGAGCAGTACTTC. It codes for CASRTYRGYEQYF.